These 2 T cell receptor beta chains came from one sample sequenced in a study of cytomegalovirus exposure and HLA in healthy donors. Primers for the PCR totalled 60 Vbeta and 13 Jbeta. Clones were read by immunoSEQ multiplex PCR, and TCRdb kept only the in-frame ones, dropping some. The sample contains roughly 43,000 clones, about 80% of which appear only once. Input material: PBMCs. All receptors come from a man under 40 in good health and CMV-seronegative.

This clone was seen a single time. This chain links TRBV11-2 with TRBJ2-7; TRBD1 matches at 7 bases. Losses at the gene ends were 6 bases for V and 2 bases for J; bases not matched to a gene: 16. The germline V gene has CDR1 SGHAT and CDR2 FQNNGV. This CDR3 contains 17 residues. The CDR3 DNA reads TGTGCCAGCAGTTTCAGTTCGGGGACAGAGCCTACCTACGAGCAGTACTTC. It codes for CASSFSSGTEPTYEQYF. Combining the CDR3 with reference TRBV11-2 and TRBJ2-7 gives the whole variable domain EAGVAQSPRYKIIEKRQSVAFWCNPISGHATLYWYQQILGQGPKLLIQFQNNGVVDDSQLPKDRFSAERLKGVDSTLKIQPAKLEDSAVYLCASSFSSGTEPTYEQYFGPGTRLTVT.

In DNA form, the CDR3 reads TGTGCCAGCAGAGCGGGGAGCTCCTACGAGCAGTACTTC. Translation: CASRAGSSYEQYF. This rearrangement joins TRBV21-1 to TRBJ2-7; TRBD2, the D gene given by the table, was not confirmed from the DNA. TRBV21-1 is tagged as a pseudogene. This CDR3 region has 13 residues.